What follows are 9 T cell receptor beta chains derived from one specimen sequenced in a study of blood T cell repertoires in COVID-19. Sequencing was performed with immunoSEQ multiplex PCR; in TCRdb, only in-frame clones are kept and a portion is missing. The data hold 280,000 or so clones, with 80% to 90% observed a single time. The material sequenced was PBMCs or T cells enriched from blood (not recorded which). The receptors were gathered from a man aged 25 to 45 who had recovered from COVID-19.

This chain connects TRBV2 to TRBJ1-2; TRBD1 aligns across 8 bases. The CDR3 extends over 14 amino acids. Germline CDR1 reads SNHLY; CDR2 reads FYNNEI. The trim removed 5 bases at V and 3 bases at J, leaving 5 bases unmatched. The CDR3 bases are TGTGCCAGCAGTCGGGGACAGGCCTACTATGGCTACACCTTC. Translated: CASSRGQAYYGYTF.

J is TRBJ2-4 and V is TRBV9; 13 bases fit TRBD2. In germline, CDR1 is SGDLS, CDR2 YYNGEE. The CDR3 sequence is 18 residues long. Trimming cost V 3 bases and J 4 bases; bases outside gene matches: 10. Here the CDR3 DNA reads TGTGCCAGCAGCGAGACCATTGGACTAGCGGGGGATAAAAACATTCAGTACTTC. Protein: CASSETIGLAGDKNIQYF.

The rearrangement links TRBV15 to TRBJ1-1; D is ambiguous. The ends were cut back, 0 bases at V and 4 bases at J, with 9 bases in the middle. This CDR3 contains 14 residues. The germline CDR1 and CDR2 sequences are LNHNV and YYDKDF (reference sequence). CDR3 protein: CATSRERGGTEAFF. CDR3 DNA sequence: TGTGCCACCAGCAGAGAACGGGGTGGCACTGAAGCTTTCTTT.

The chain uses TRBV7-2 and TRBJ1-3; 10 bases are shared with TRBD1. Trimming took 0 bases from V and 4 from J; bases not matched to a gene: 6. This CDR3 region has 17 residues. Germline CDR1 reads SGHTA; CDR2 reads FQGNSA. CDR3 sequence reads: CASSLAPRTGGGNTIYF. The CDR3 coding sequence is TGTGCCAGCAGCTTAGCGCCACGGACAGGGGGAGGAAACACCATATATTTT. The full variable domain, with the rest looked up from reference TRBV7-2 and TRBJ1-3, is GAGVSQSPSNKVTEKGKDVELRCDPISGHTALYWYRQSLGQGLEFLIYFQGNSAPDKSGLPSDRFSAERTGGSVSTLTIQRTQQEDSAVYLCASSLAPRTGGGNTIYFGEGSWLTVV.

This clone was counted once. The chain employs TRBV7-9 and TRBJ1-1; D remains ambiguous. Per the germline V gene, CDR1 is SEHNR and CDR2 is FQNEAQ (reference sequence). V lost 7 bases, J lost 1 base, and 10 bases lay in between. CDR3 length: 13 amino acids. CDR3 sequence: CASKPGSNTEAFF. The CDR3 nucleotides are TGTGCCAGCAAACCGGGGTCGAACACTGAAGCTTTCTTT.

The V and J genes are TRBV30 and TRBJ1-5; D call uncertain. This CDR3 has 13 amino acids. The V and J ends lost 0 bases and 4 bases respectively, with 7 bases between them. Germline CDR1 is GTSNPN and CDR2 is SVGIG (reference sequence). The CDR3 region is CAWSVRENQPQHF. CDR3 coding DNA: TGTGCCTGGAGTGTCCGGGAAAATCAGCCCCAGCATTTT. The variable domain in full, with the rest retrieved from reference TRBV30 and TRBJ1-5, is SQTIHQWPATLVQPVGSPLSLECTVEGTSNPNLYWYRQAAGRGLQLLFYSVGIGQISSEVPQNLSASRPQDRQFILSSKKLLLSDSGFYLCAWSVRENQPQHFGDGTRLSIL.

The rearrangement joins TRBV12-5 to TRBJ2-3, with D perhaps TRBD1 (6 bases). CDR3 size: 15 residues. Per the germline V gene, CDR1 is LGHNT and CDR2 is FRNRAP. Trimming stripped 1 base from V and 4 bases from J, with 12 bases between. CDR3 bases: TGTGCTAGTGGTTTGGCAAGGGGGTGGGCAGATACGCAGTATTTT. Encoded protein: CASGLARGWADTQYF.

The gene calls are TRBV6-2 or TRBV6-3 and TRBJ1-5, with D uncertain. Germline V gene data show CDR1 as MNHEY and CDR2 as SVGEGT. The CDR3 sequence is 14 residues long. Trimming stripped 2 bases from V and 3 bases from J, with 8 bases between. The CDR3 is CASSYAGNNQPQHF. CDR3 DNA: TGTGCCAGCAGTTACGCGGGAAACAATCAGCCCCAGCATTTT.

The chain joins TRBV4-3 to TRBJ1-1, with 7 bases identical to TRBD1. J was trimmed by 0 bases and V by 0 bases; bases with no gene match: 4. In germline, CDR1 is LGHNA, CDR2 YSLEER. The CDR3 is made up of 16 amino acids. The CDR3 DNA reads as TGCGCCAGCAGCCAAGAGAGGACAGGATTGAACACTGAAGCTTTCTTT. This translates into CASSQERTGLNTEAFF.